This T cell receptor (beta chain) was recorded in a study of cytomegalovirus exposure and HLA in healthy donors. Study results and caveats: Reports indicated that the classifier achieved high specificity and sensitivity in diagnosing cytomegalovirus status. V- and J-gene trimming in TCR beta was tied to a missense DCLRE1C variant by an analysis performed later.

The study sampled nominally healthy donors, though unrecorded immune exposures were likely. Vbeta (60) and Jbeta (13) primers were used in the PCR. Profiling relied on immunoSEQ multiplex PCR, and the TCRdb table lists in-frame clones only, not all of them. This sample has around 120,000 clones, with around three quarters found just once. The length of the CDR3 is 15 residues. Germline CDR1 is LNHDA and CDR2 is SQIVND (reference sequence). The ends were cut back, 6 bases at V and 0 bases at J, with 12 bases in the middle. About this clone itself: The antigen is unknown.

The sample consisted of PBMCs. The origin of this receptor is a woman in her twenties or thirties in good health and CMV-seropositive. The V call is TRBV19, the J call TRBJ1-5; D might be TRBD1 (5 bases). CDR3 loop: CASRALTGSNQPQHF. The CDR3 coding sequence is TGTGCCAGTAGGGCCCTTACAGGTAGCAATCAGCCCCAGCATTTT.